Following are 30 T cell receptor beta chains from one sample sequenced in a study of blood T cell repertoires in COVID-19. Some clones are missing from TCRdb's copy, which holds only in-frame ones; the method was immunoSEQ multiplex PCR. The data show some 100,000 clones, with 85% to 90% seen just once and around 4.5% held by the top ten. Source material: peripheral blood. The receptors derive from an elderly woman with active COVID-19.

The J gene is TRBJ2-7, the V gene TRBV18; 7 bases are shared with TRBD1. The CDR3 length is 15 residues. V was clipped by 3 bases and J by 6 bases; unmatched bases: 11. Germline loops: CDR1 KGHSH, CDR2 LQKENI. DNA for the CDR3: TGTGCCAGCTCACCCATACAGGGGTATGGTACCGAGCAGTACTTC. Its protein is CASSPIQGYGTEQYF.

The chain employs TRBV28 and TRBJ2-7, with D possibly TRBD1 on 6 matching bases. The CDR3 consists of 13 residues. Germline loops: CDR1 MDHEN, CDR2 SYDVKM. Trimming pared 5 bases from V and 5 bases from J, leaving 13 bases between. CDR3 sequence (DNA): TGTGCCAGCAGTAATCAGGGGACCAACGAGCAGTACTTC. Residues: CASSNQGTNEQYF. The complete variable domain, with remaining parts taken from reference TRBV28 and TRBJ2-7, reads DVKVTQSSRYLVKRTGEKVFLECVQDMDHENMFWYRQDPGLGLRLIYFSYDVKMKEKGDIPEGYSVSREKKERFSLILESASTNQTSMYLCASSNQGTNEQYFGPGTRLTVT.

V and J are TRBV19 and TRBJ2-3; 9 nucleotides align to TRBD1. This CDR3 has 15 residues. Per the germline V gene, CDR1 is LNHDA and CDR2 is SQIVND (reference sequence). V lost 4 bases, J lost 6 bases, and 8 bases stayed unmatched. The CDR3: CASSKDRGPADTQYF. In nucleotides, the CDR3 is TGTGCCAGTAGTAAGGACAGGGGCCCCGCGGATACGCAGTATTTT.

This clone came up a few times. The chain uses TRBV4-1 and TRBJ2-1, with 10 bases identical to TRBD2. Trimming removed 1 base from V and 6 bases from J; junction bases left unmatched: 9. Per the germline V gene, CDR1 is MGHRA and CDR2 is YSYEKL. The CDR3 length is 17 residues. The CDR3 nucleotides read TGCGCCAGCAGCCAAGTAGGGTCTAGCGGGAGAGCCAATGAGCAGTTCTTC. It translates to CASSQVGSSGRANEQFF.

The chain uses TRBV4-2 and TRBJ2-7; a weak D match, TRBD1 (5 bases). The CDR3 is 13 residues long. Germline CDR1 and CDR2: LGHNA and YNFKEQ. Between the trimmed V and J ends, which lost 0 bases and 7 bases, there was a span of 10 bases. DNA for the CDR3: TGTGCCAGCAGCCAAGAAGGGGTGGGTGAGCAGTACTTC. It is translated as CASSQEGVGEQYF.

V gene TRBV5-1 combines with J gene TRBJ1-1, with D possibly being TRBD1 (6 bases). V lost 4 bases and J 5 bases, leaving 18 bases between the germline ends. Germline CDR1 reads SGHRS; CDR2 reads YFSETQ. The CDR3 length is 15 residues. CDR3 loop: CASSPPAQRGTEAFF. The CDR3 bases are TGCGCCAGCAGCCCACCAGCTCAGAGGGGGACTGAAGCTTTCTTT. Combining the CDR3 with reference TRBV5-1 and TRBJ1-1 gives the whole variable domain KAGVTQTPRYLIKTRGQQVTLSCSPISGHRSVSWYQQTPGQGLQFLFEYFSETQRNKGNFPGRFSGRQFSNSRSEMNVSTLELGDSALYLCASSPPAQRGTEAFFGQGTRLTVV.

CDR3: CSAGQGGEQFF. As DNA, the CDR3 is TGCAGCGCTGGACAGGGTGGTGAGCAGTTCTTC. V is TRBV29-1 and J is TRBJ2-1; 8 bases match TRBD1. Looked up from germline, CDR1 is SQVTM and CDR2 is ANQGSEA. The CDR3 runs to 11 residues. Unmatched junction bases numbered 5, after V lost 7 bases and J lost 9 bases.

V is TRBV7-7 and J is TRBJ2-2; possible D gene TRBD1, 5 bases. CDR1 is SSHAT and CDR2 is FNYEAQ in the germline V gene (reference sequence). This CDR3 is 17 amino acids long. The V end lost 2 bases, the J end lost 5 bases, and 18 bases lay between the germline ends. The CDR3 here is CASSLSPSRTRTGELFF. In nucleotides, the CDR3 is TGTGCCAGCAGCTTAAGCCCCAGTAGGACAAGAACCGGGGAGCTGTTTTTT.

The chain recombines TRBV3-1 (or the pseudogene TRBV3-2) with TRBJ2-3; 13 bases match TRBD2. Germline values: CDR1 LGHDT, CDR2 YNNKEL (reference sequence). With V trimmed by 4 bases and J by 7 bases, 8 bases remained unmatched. This CDR3 has 16 residues. Here the CDR3 DNA reads TGTGCCAGCAGCCTGTGGACTAGCGGGAGTAGGTATACGCAGTATTTT. This codes for CASSLWTSGSRYTQYF.

The V and J genes are TRBV6-5 and TRBJ2-5; D is uncertain. The CDR3 has 13 amino acids. Germline V gene lookup returns CDR1 MNHEY and CDR2 SVGAGI. Deletions cut 6 bases from V and 7 bases from J, with 15 bases between. The CDR3 DNA reads as TGTGCCAGCAGGGCCCGTCAACATACGACCCAGTACTTC. It is translated as CASRARQHTTQYF.

J is TRBJ2-1 and V is TRBV4-2, with a weak D call TRBD2 (5 bases). V was trimmed by 0 bases and J by 9 bases, leaving 24 bases between them. This CDR3 spans 18 amino acids. Germline V gene lookup returns CDR1 LGHNA and CDR2 YNFKEQ. CDR3 coding DNA: TGTGCCAGCAGCCAAGAATGGCGGCGGACGTCGGGATCTCCTGAGCAGTTCTTC. Amino acids: CASSQEWRRTSGSPEQFF.

The chain links TRBV13 to TRBJ2-3, with D perhaps TRBD2 (5 bases). Germline lookup yields CDR1 PRHDT and CDR2 FYEKMQ (reference sequence). The length of the CDR3 is 15 residues. V lost 0 bases to trimming and J lost 0 bases, with 7 bases between them. CDR3 loop: CASSLGRVSTDTQYF. The CDR3 coding sequence is TGTGCCAGCAGCTTAGGGAGGGTCAGCACAGATACGCAGTATTTT.

The genes are TRBV11-1 and TRBJ2-7; 11 bases agree with TRBD1. V lost 4 bases and J lost 0; bases outside the gene matches: 5. Per the germline V gene, CDR1 is SGHAT and CDR2 is FQDESV (reference sequence). The CDR3 consists of 16 residues. The CDR3 region has the DNA TGTGCCAGCAGCTCCGGCGGGACAGGGGGCTCCTACGAGCAGTACTTC. Encoded protein: CASSSGGTGGSYEQYF.

The genes are TRBV18 and TRBJ2-5; TRBD2 agrees at 8 bases. V shed 3 bases and J 2 bases; nucleotides not matched to a gene: 2. The CDR3 totals 14 residues. Germline V CDR1 and CDR2: KGHSH, LQKENI. This CDR3 is CASSPSGAQETQYF. The CDR3 DNA follows: TGTGCCAGCTCACCTAGCGGGGCTCAAGAGACCCAGTACTTC.

This clone was recorded a few times. This chain joins TRBV5-1 and TRBJ1-1, with TRBD1 as a possible D gene (5 bases). The CDR3 is made up of 12 amino acids. V lost 5 bases, J lost 1 base, and 6 bases lay in between. Germline values: CDR1 SGHRS, CDR2 YFSETQ. The CDR3: CASSRGNTEAFF. The CDR3 coding sequence is TGCGCCAGCAGTAGGGGGAACACTGAAGCTTTCTTT.

This chain uses TRBV6-2 or TRBV6-3 with TRBJ1-2, with 10 bases lining up with TRBD1. Germline CDR1 is MNHEY and CDR2 is SVGEGT. This CDR3 contains 15 residues. Trimming cost V 5 bases and J 11 bases; bases outside gene matches: 14. The CDR3 coding sequence is TGTGCCAGCAGTCCCCATTCCGGGACAGGGGTGAGATACACCTTC. Translated, it gives CASSPHSGTGVRYTF.

The CDR3 sequence is CASSQEGRGLYNEQFF. CDR3 sequence (DNA): TGTGCCAGCAGCCAAGAAGGCAGGGGGCTCTACAATGAGCAGTTCTTC. The V call is TRBV3-1 (or the pseudogene TRBV3-2), the J call TRBJ2-1; TRBD1 agrees at 8 bases. J gave up 3 bases and V 0 bases, and 4 bases lay outside the gene matches. CDR3 length: 16 amino acids. CDR1 and CDR2 (germline): LGHDT, YNNKEL (reference sequence).

V and J are TRBV10-3 and TRBJ2-7; tentative D call: TRBD2 (6 bases). This CDR3 is 15 amino acids long. Deletions cut 1 base from V and 7 bases from J, with 17 bases between. Germline lookup yields CDR1 ENHRY and CDR2 SYGVKD. The CDR3 DNA follows: TGTGCCATCAGTGAGTATGGTAGCGGCGACCTTGAGCAGTACTTC. As protein: CAISEYGSGDLEQYF.

The V call is TRBV24-1, the J call TRBJ2-1; perhaps TRBD2 as D (6 bases). The V end lost 4 bases, the J end lost 6 bases, and 18 bases lay between the germline ends. CDR3 size: 16 residues. Germline V gene data show CDR1 as KGHDR and CDR2 as SFDVKD. CDR3 DNA sequence: TGTGCCACCAGTGAGGAGGGCGCTAGGCCAACCAATGAGCAGTTCTTC. Residues: CATSEEGARPTNEQFF.

This clone was detected a few times. The chain has TRBV7-8 and TRBJ1-5, with TRBD1 matching over 7 bases. Trimming removed 5 bases from V and 1 base from J; junction bases left unmatched: 5. The length of the CDR3 is 15 residues. Germline loops: CDR1 SGHVS, CDR2 FQNEAQ. This chain's CDR3 is CASSDGTVSNQPQHF. The CDR3 DNA reads TGTGCCAGCAGCGACGGGACAGTGAGCAATCAGCCCCAGCATTTT.

This clone was detected once. The V gene is TRBV15, the J gene TRBJ1-6, with 7 bases that match TRBD1. The CDR3 length is 14 residues. With V trimmed by 5 bases and J by 9 bases, 7 bases remained unmatched. Germline CDR1 and CDR2: LNHNV and YYDKDF (reference sequence). The CDR3 DNA is TGTGCCACCAGCCGCCGAGGGGGCCGTTCACCCCTCCACTTT. Protein sequence: CATSRRGGRSPLHF. The full variable domain, with the rest looked up from reference TRBV15 and TRBJ1-6, is DAMVIQNPRYQVTQFGKPVTLSCSQTLNHNVMYWYQQKSSQAPKLLFHYYDKDFNNEADTPDNFQSRRPNTSFCFLDIRSPGLGDTAMYLCATSRRGGRSPLHFGNGTRLTVT.

The rearrangement links TRBV7-8 to TRBJ1-5; D is uncertain. The CDR3 consists of 14 residues. Germline V gene lookup returns CDR1 SGHVS and CDR2 FQNEAQ. V lost 1 base, J lost 2 bases, and 6 bases lay in between. In nucleotides, the CDR3 is TGTGCCAGCAGCTTAGAGGCGGGCAATCAGCCCCAGCATTTT. It yields the protein CASSLEAGNQPQHF.

The chain couples TRBV6-5 to TRBJ1-2; D is unclear. The CDR3 extends over 12 amino acids. V lost 7 bases and J lost 4, with 10 bases in between. The germline V gene has CDR1 MNHEY and CDR2 SVGAGI. This CDR3 reads CASTDLGYGYTF. The CDR3 DNA sequence: TGTGCCAGCACCGATCTCGGCTATGGCTACACCTTC.

As for this clone: Other DNA sequences in this specimen translate into the identical CDR3. The rearrangement links TRBV7-3 to TRBJ1-1; tentative D call: TRBD1 (5 bases). The germline V gene encodes CDR1 SGHTA and CDR2 FQGTGA. Trimming cost V 3 bases and J 3 bases, with 8 bases left between them. The CDR3 covers 13 residues. CDR3 amino acids: CASSLRGDTEAFF. The CDR3 nucleotides read TGTGCCAGCAGCTTGCGGGGGGACACTGAAGCTTTCTTT.

J is TRBJ2-3 and V is TRBV9; no firm D call. V was trimmed by 4 bases and J by 0 bases, leaving 3 bases between them. CDR1 SGDLS and CDR2 YYNGEE come from the germline V gene. There are 12 residues in the CDR3. CDR3 region: CASSPSTDTQYF. In nucleotides, the CDR3 is TGTGCCAGCAGCCCTAGCACAGATACGCAGTATTTT.

The chain carries TRBV25-1 and TRBJ2-3; D is possibly TRBD1 (5 bases). Trimming cost V 1 base and J 6 bases, with 14 bases left between them. The CDR3 contains 15 residues. Germline V gene lookup returns CDR1 MGHDK and CDR2 SYGVNS. CDR3: CASSELVGVADTQYF. The CDR3 DNA reads TGTGCCAGCAGTGAATTAGTAGGGGTTGCGGATACGCAGTATTTT. Full variable domain (remainder filled in from reference TRBV25-1 and TRBJ2-3): EADIYQTPRYLVIGTGKKITLECSQTMGHDKMYWYQQDPGMELHLIHYSYGVNSTEKGDLSSESTVSRIRTEHFPLTLESARPSHTSQYLCASSELVGVADTQYFGPGTRLTVL.

The V gene is TRBV6-5, the J gene TRBJ2-5; a weak D match, TRBD1 (6 bases). The CDR3 has 14 amino acids. V lost 6 bases and J 5 bases, leaving 16 bases between the germline ends. Germline CDR1 and CDR2: MNHEY and SVGAGI. The CDR3 spells CASSIGTNRETQYF. CDR3 DNA: TGTGCCAGCAGCATAGGGACAAATCGGGAGACCCAGTACTTC.

The V gene is TRBV5-6, the J gene TRBJ2-2; D might be TRBD2 (6 bases). The CDR3 loop spans 17 amino acids. V dropped 0 bases and J dropped 0 bases, with 12 bases sitting between them. CDR1 is SGHDT and CDR2 is YYEEEE in the germline V gene. CDR3 coding DNA: TGTGCCAGCAGCTTGGTCTCCCTAGCGTCGAACACCGGGGAGCTGTTTTTT. It encodes CASSLVSLASNTGELFF. Together with reference TRBV5-6 and TRBJ2-2, the CDR3 gives the full variable domain: DAGVTQSPTHLIKTRGQQVTLRCSPKSGHDTVSWYQQALGQGPQFIFQYYEEEERQRGNFPDRFSGHQFPNYSSELNVNALLLGDSALYLCASSLVSLASNTGELFFGEGSRLTVL.

The chain carries TRBV5-1 and TRBJ2-2, with D possibly TRBD2 on 6 matching bases. The CDR3 covers 14 residues. Trimming shortened V by 6 bases and J by 0 bases, and 9 bases separated the two germline ends. Per the germline V gene, CDR1 is SGHRS and CDR2 is YFSETQ. The DNA of the CDR3 is TGCGCCAGCAAGGGGACTTCGAACACCGGGGAGCTGTTTTTT. Amino acid sequence: CASKGTSNTGELFF.

The chain has TRBV18 and TRBJ2-6; D call uncertain. V lost 3 bases and J lost 0, with 12 bases in between. The CDR3 extends over 17 amino acids. Germline CDR1 KGHSH, CDR2 LQKENI. The CDR3 is CASSPPQAPSGANVLTF. For the CDR3, the DNA is TGTGCCAGCTCACCTCCCCAAGCACCCTCTGGGGCCAACGTCCTGACTTTC. Variable domain in full (rest from reference TRBV18 and TRBJ2-6): NAGVMQNPRHLVRRRGQEARLRCSPMKGHSHVYWYRQLPEEGLKFMVYLQKENIIDESGMPKERFSAEFPKEGPSILRIQQVVRGDSAAYFCASSPPQAPSGANVLTFGAGSRLTVL.